This entry concerns a single T cell receptor beta chain. This clonotype was picked up a small number of times. There is no known antigen for this receptor. Qualities for individual bases were not recorded, and no much larger clone is one base off. The data were taken from a study of T cell repertoires in cytomegalovirus infection (dated by TCRdb to the late 2010s). Notes on the research overall: Alongside well-studied HLA-B-restricted epitopes, the peptide stimulations were aimed at recently identified HLA-C-restricted CMV epitopes, whose presentation resists viral immunomodulation. Because public TCR beta signatures pointed to carriage of CMV infection together with the matching HLA type, the HLA type of each donor mattered for the analysis. Here is what the overall study found, with its caveats: In the ex vivo response, HLA-C-restricted CMV-specific TCR beta clonotypes were dominant, and in two of eight donors the single most frequent clonotype came from this HLA-C-restricted group. Cumulative frequency of public TCR beta family members discriminated carriers of CMV infection plus the relevant HLA type in this cohort and an independent 352-donor cohort.

Data came from an Illumina HiSeq 1500. The raw public reads went through TCRdb reprocessing: fastp at Q25, MiXCR clone calling, in-frame beta chains kept. Rows merge per CDR3 protein into single entries with the most common DNA and genes. The sample includes 550,000 to 700,000 distinct CDR3 sequences, with about 40% observed a single time. The leading ten clones occupy about 46% of the sample. The germline V gene encodes CDR1 SGHTA and CDR2 FQGNSA. The CDR3 spans 15 residues, from the cysteine through the phenylalanine. Only CDR3 DNA remains: 45 bases, in frame from the first base. V is cut by 1 base and J by 0 bases, and the space between the germline ends is 4 bases. This sample's treatment or condition label indicates: in vitro stimulation with specific CMV peptide epitopes to enrich CMV-specific T cells.

The chain is made from TRBV7-2 and TRBJ2-6; the D gene is unclear. This specimen was cultured PBMCs, taken from culture after CMV antigen stimulation. This TCR came from a human donor in good health (CMV status not recorded). Some clones in this sample may be carry-over from other donors' samples. The CDR3: CASSLVNSGANVLTF. In nucleotide form, the sequence is TGTGCCAGCAGCTTAGTTAACTCTGGGGCCAACGTCCTGACTTTC.